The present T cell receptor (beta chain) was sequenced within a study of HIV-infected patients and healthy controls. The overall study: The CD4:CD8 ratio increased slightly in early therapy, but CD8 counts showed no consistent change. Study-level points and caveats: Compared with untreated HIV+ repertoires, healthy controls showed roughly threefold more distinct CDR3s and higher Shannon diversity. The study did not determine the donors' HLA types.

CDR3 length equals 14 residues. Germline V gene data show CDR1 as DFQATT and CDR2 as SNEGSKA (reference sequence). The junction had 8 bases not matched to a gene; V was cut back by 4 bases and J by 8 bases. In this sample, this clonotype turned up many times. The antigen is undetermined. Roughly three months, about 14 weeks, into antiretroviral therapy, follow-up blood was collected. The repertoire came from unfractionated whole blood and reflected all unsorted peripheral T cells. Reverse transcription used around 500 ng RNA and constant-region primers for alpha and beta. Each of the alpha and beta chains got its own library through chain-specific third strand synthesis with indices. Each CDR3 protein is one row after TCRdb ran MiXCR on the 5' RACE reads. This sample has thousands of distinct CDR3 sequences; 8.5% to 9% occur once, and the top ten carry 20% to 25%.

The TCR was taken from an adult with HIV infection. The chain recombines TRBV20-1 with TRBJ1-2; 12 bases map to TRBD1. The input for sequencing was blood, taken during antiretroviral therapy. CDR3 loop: CSATGQGALKGYTF. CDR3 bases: TGCAGTGCTACGGGACAGGGGGCTCTGAAAGGCTACACCTTC.